These 30 T cell receptor beta chains originate from one sample sequenced in a study of blood T cell repertoires in COVID-19. Produced via immunoSEQ multiplex PCR; TCRdb's table is partial and in-frame only. The sample has approximately 330,000 clones; roughly 90% are singletons. The material sequenced was peripheral blood. Receptors originate from a woman aged 45-60 years with active or convalescent COVID-19.

This rearrangement joins TRBV7-9 to TRBJ1-2; TRBD1 is a possible D gene (5 bases). The germline V gene encodes CDR1 SEHNR and CDR2 FQNEAQ (reference sequence). The CDR3 extends over 14 amino acids. V was pared by 6 bases and J by 8 bases, with 19 bases between. CDR3 region: CASRPTGGTMGYTF. The DNA of the CDR3 is TGTGCCAGCAGGCCTACGGGGGGTACTATGGGCTACACCTTC. The variable domain in full, with the rest retrieved from reference TRBV7-9 and TRBJ1-2, is DTGVSQNPRHKITKRGQNVTFRCDPISEHNRLYWYRQTLGQGPEFLTYFQNEAQLEKSRLLSDRFSAERPKGSFSTLEIQRTEQGDSAMYLCASRPTGGTMGYTFGSGTRLTVV.

This clone appeared a single time. This chain uses TRBV18 with TRBJ1-5; D ambiguous. V lost 2 bases and J lost 3, with 11 bases in between. CDR3 length: 15 residues. Germline lookup yields CDR1 KGHSH and CDR2 LQKENI. The CDR3 nucleotides read TGTGCCAGCTCACCAAGTTCCGGACTCAATCAGCCCCAGCATTTT. Protein product: CASSPSSGLNQPQHF.

The rearrangement joins TRBV21-1 to TRBJ2-1; the DNA was not compared with TRBD2, the D call given in the table. TRBV21-1 is deemed a pseudogene. The CDR3 is made up of 17 amino acids. CDR3 DNA: TGTGCGCCACGAGCGGTTAACGGCGGGAGGGCCTACAATGAGCAGTTCTTC. This codes for CAPRAVNGGRAYNEQFF.

The chain carries TRBV9 and TRBJ2-5, with 11 bases matching TRBD2. Germline V gives CDR1 SGDLS, CDR2 YYNGEE. The J segment lost 5 bases and the V segment lost 0 bases, leaving 9 bases of the junction unmatched. CDR3 size: 17 residues. The CDR3, as DNA: TGTGCCAGCAGCGTAGGCGGTAGCGGGGGGGCCGGTGAGACCCAGTACTTC. Protein sequence: CASSVGGSGGAGETQYF.

The chain employs TRBV6-2 or TRBV6-3 and TRBJ2-5; 7 positions match TRBD1. V was clipped by 2 bases and J by 5 bases; unmatched bases: 8. CDR3 length: 15 amino acids. Germline CDR1 MNHEY, CDR2 SVGEGT. As DNA, the CDR3 is TGTGCCAGCAGTTACAGGGGGCGGTTTGGCGAGACCCAGTACTTC. Translation: CASSYRGRFGETQYF.

This rearrangement joins TRBV5-1 to TRBJ2-2; 9 bases align to TRBD1. CDR3 size: 14 residues. Germline lookup yields CDR1 SGHRS and CDR2 YFSETQ. Trimming removed 4 bases from V and 6 bases from J; junction bases left unmatched: 4. CDR3: CASSGRTGAGELFF. DNA for the CDR3: TGCGCCAGCAGCGGAAGGACAGGGGCCGGGGAGCTGTTTTTT. Variable domain in full (rest from reference TRBV5-1 and TRBJ2-2): KAGVTQTPRYLIKTRGQQVTLSCSPISGHRSVSWYQQTPGQGLQFLFEYFSETQRNKGNFPGRFSGRQFSNSRSEMNVSTLELGDSALYLCASSGRTGAGELFFGEGSRLTVL.

The chain couples TRBV3-1 (or the pseudogene TRBV3-2) to TRBJ1-3, with no clear D. With 5 bases removed from V and 0 bases from J, the gap between germline ends came to 11 bases. CDR1 is LGHDT and CDR2 is YNNKEL in the germline V gene (reference sequence). This CDR3 contains 15 residues. CDR3 sequence: CASSSPLLSGNTIYF. CDR3 sequence (DNA): TGTGCCAGCAGCTCACCCCTACTCTCTGGAAACACCATATATTTT.

With respect to this clone: The sample holds other DNA sequences that translate to the same CDR3. The J gene is TRBJ2-5, the V gene TRBV5-1; 7 bases match TRBD2. Germline lookup yields CDR1 SGHRS and CDR2 YFSETQ. Losses at the gene ends were 0 bases for V and 3 bases for J; bases not matched to a gene: 5. CDR3 length: 15 residues. The CDR3 loop reads CASSLAGGFKETQYF. The CDR3 DNA reads as TGCGCCAGCAGCTTGGCCGGGGGGTTTAAAGAGACCCAGTACTTC.

The chain is built from TRBV9 and TRBJ1-1; a weak D match, TRBD1 (6 bases). Per the germline V gene, CDR1 is SGDLS and CDR2 is YYNGEE. The CDR3 runs to 14 residues. Trimming cost V 3 bases and J 1 base, with 10 bases left between them. This CDR3 is CASSATGRNTEAFF. The CDR3 region has the DNA TGTGCCAGCAGCGCGACAGGTCGGAACACTGAAGCTTTCTTT. Variable domain in full (rest from reference TRBV9 and TRBJ1-1): DSGVTQTPKHLITATGQRVTLRCSPRSGDLSVYWYQQSLDQGLQFLIQYYNGEERAKGNILERFSAQQFPDLHSELNLSSLELGDSALYFCASSATGRNTEAFFGQGTRLTVV.

The V gene is TRBV28, the J gene TRBJ2-1; 7 nucleotides match TRBD1. V shed 1 base, J shed 0 bases, and the junction held 12 bases outside the gene matches. The CDR3 consists of 19 residues. Germline CDR1 and CDR2: MDHEN and SYDVKM. The CDR3 sequence is CASSLLGQRQLSSYNEQFF. The CDR3 DNA reads TGTGCCAGCAGTTTATTGGGACAGAGACAACTGAGCTCCTACAATGAGCAGTTCTTC.

The CDR3 reads CARGLSPGKDEKLFF. The CDR3 coding sequence is TGTGCCAGGGGTTTAAGCCCGGGAAAGGATGAAAAACTGTTTTTT. This chain links TRBV2 with TRBJ1-4, with D unclear. Trimming shortened V by 9 bases and J by 6 bases, and 20 bases separated the two germline ends. Per germline, CDR1 SNHLY and CDR2 FYNNEI. This CDR3 is built from 15 residues.

The V gene is TRBV11-2, the J gene TRBJ1-4; D unresolved. Germline V gene data show CDR1 as SGHAT and CDR2 as FQNNGV. This CDR3 comprises 14 residues. V gave up 3 bases and J gave up 5 bases, with 10 bases separating them. The CDR3 DNA is TGTGCCAGCAGCTTTGGAGCTGCGAATGAAAAACTGTTTTTT. It is translated as CASSFGAANEKLFF.

This rearrangement joins TRBV7-9 to TRBJ1-1, with 7 bases identical to TRBD1. The CDR3 is 15 residues long. Per the germline V gene, CDR1 is SEHNR and CDR2 is FQNEAQ (reference sequence). Trimming took 3 bases from V and 0 from J; bases not matched to a gene: 4. The CDR3 protein is CASSFRQGLNTEAFF. The CDR3 DNA follows: TGTGCCAGCAGCTTCCGACAGGGTTTGAACACTGAAGCTTTCTTT.

J is TRBJ2-1 and V is TRBV6-2 or TRBV6-3, with D possibly TRBD2 on 6 matching bases. Trimming removed 8 bases at V and 9 bases at J, with 20 bases between. CDR1 is MNHEY, CDR2 SVGEGT, per germline. This CDR3 is built from 14 residues. CDR3 bases: TGTGCCAGCGGCCTCGGGGGTGGGTCCGGTGAGCAGTTCTTC. Translation: CASGLGGGSGEQFF.

This clone occurred once. V usage is TRBV6-5 and J usage is TRBJ1-1, with 9 bases identical to TRBD1. Per the germline V gene, CDR1 is MNHEY and CDR2 is SVGAGI. V was pared by 2 bases and J by 6 bases, with 4 bases of the junction left unmatched. The CDR3 extends over 14 amino acids. CDR3 in amino acids: CASSYDRGGPEAFF. As DNA, the CDR3 is TGTGCCAGCAGTTACGACAGGGGGGGGCCTGAAGCTTTCTTT.

The gene calls are TRBV9 and TRBJ1-1; D is possibly TRBD1 (6 bases). The V gene lost 3 bases and the J gene lost 5 bases, with 26 bases spanning the gap. This CDR3 is built from 18 residues. Germline assignment: CDR1 SGDLS and CDR2 YYNGEE. CDR3 bases: TGTGCCAGCAGCGACACGGTCAGGGGACCCACCGGTAGAACTGAAGCTTTCTTT. As protein: CASSDTVRGPTGRTEAFF. The whole variable domain, filled in from reference TRBV9 and TRBJ1-1, reads DSGVTQTPKHLITATGQRVTLRCSPRSGDLSVYWYQQSLDQGLQFLIQYYNGEERAKGNILERFSAQQFPDLHSELNLSSLELGDSALYFCASSDTVRGPTGRTEAFFGQGTRLTVV.

The rearrangement links TRBV5-4 to TRBJ2-7; the D gene is possibly TRBD1 (5 bases). The germline gives CDR1 SGHNT, CDR2 YYREEE (reference sequence). CDR3 length: 14 amino acids. The ends were cut back, 4 bases at V and 0 bases at J, with 11 bases in the middle. CDR3 loop: CASSRDSRSYEQYF. As DNA, the CDR3 is TGTGCCAGCAGCCGTGACAGCCGCTCCTACGAGCAGTACTTC.

This clone was seen a handful of times. CDR3 nucleotides: TGTGCCAGCAGTGTGTTAACAGGGAACACCGGGGAGCTGTTTTTT. It yields the protein CASSVLTGNTGELFF. The chain employs TRBV2 and TRBJ2-2; D may be TRBD1 (5 bases). CDR3 length: 15 amino acids. V shed 4 bases and J shed 1 base, with 10 bases lying between them. The V gene's germline CDR1 is SNHLY and CDR2 FYNNEI.

The chain has TRBV25-1 and TRBJ2-7, with 7 bases fitting TRBD1. Unmatched junction bases numbered 2, after V lost 1 base and J lost 5 bases. Germline CDR1 is MGHDK and CDR2 is SYGVNS. The CDR3 is made up of 13 amino acids. For the CDR3, the DNA is TGTGCCAGCAGTGAATCGACAGGGAACGAGCAGTACTTC. As protein: CASSESTGNEQYF.

J is TRBJ2-7 and V is TRBV11-2; TRBD1 is a possible D gene (6 bases). The length of the CDR3 is 14 residues. V lost 5 bases and J lost 3, with 14 bases in between. The germline CDR1 and CDR2 sequences are SGHAT and FQNNGV. This CDR3 is CASSTLTGLYEQYF. The CDR3 DNA reads TGTGCCAGCAGCACTTTGACAGGACTCTACGAGCAGTACTTC.

The chain's CDR3 is CASTETGGLYGYTF. As DNA, the CDR3 is TGTGCCAGCACAGAAACAGGGGGCCTCTATGGCTACACCTTC. J is TRBJ1-2 and V is TRBV2; the match to TRBD1 covers 9 bases. This CDR3 is 14 amino acids long. The J segment lost 4 bases and the V segment lost 7 bases, leaving 7 bases of the junction unmatched. The V gene's germline CDR1 is SNHLY and CDR2 FYNNEI.

This rearrangement joins TRBV6-5 to TRBJ1-2; D is unclear. This CDR3 comprises 14 residues. Per the germline V gene, CDR1 is MNHEY and CDR2 is SVGAGI. The V gene lost 10 bases and the J gene lost 1 base, with 16 bases spanning the gap. CDR3 DNA sequence: TGTGCCACCTCACGGGGAGGCATTAACTATGGCTACACCTTC. Translation gives CATSRGGINYGYTF.

This sequence joins TRBV14 and TRBJ1-2, with D maybe TRBD1 (5 bases). This CDR3 spans 19 amino acids. The germline V and J ends were trimmed by 1 base and 7 bases, with 28 bases remaining between them. In germline, CDR1 is SGHDN, CDR2 FVKESK. The CDR3 coding sequence is TGTGCCAGCAGCCAAGCGTTCGGAGACAGCCGAACAACCTCGGGTGGCTACACCTTC. Amino acids: CASSQAFGDSRTTSGGYTF.

This chain links TRBV9 with TRBJ2-3; 7 bases are a match to TRBD2. This CDR3 is 15 amino acids long. The V gene end was trimmed by 7 bases and the J gene end by 0 bases; junction bases not matched to a gene: 8. Per the germline V gene, CDR1 is SGDLS and CDR2 is YYNGEE. The CDR3 region is CASAGSGTSTDTQYF. CDR3 nucleotides: TGTGCCAGCGCGGGGAGCGGGACTAGCACAGATACGCAGTATTTT.

This rearrangement joins TRBV19 to TRBJ2-7; 7 nucleotides line up with TRBD1. The CDR3 contains 15 residues. V dropped 2 bases and J dropped 2; count of bases not matched to a gene: 6. The V gene's germline CDR1 is LNHDA and CDR2 SQIVND (reference sequence). The CDR3 DNA reads TGTGCCAGTAGTATAACTGGACAGGACACCTACGAGCAGTACTTC. Its protein product is CASSITGQDTYEQYF.

The chain employs TRBV2 and TRBJ2-7; a weak D match, TRBD2 (5 bases). The CDR3 spans 15 residues. V was trimmed by 2 bases and J by 0 bases, leaving 11 bases between them. CDR1 SNHLY and CDR2 FYNNEI come from the germline V gene. The CDR3 DNA sequence: TGTGCCAGCAGTGAATTGACTGGGAGCTCCTACGAGCAGTACTTC. It encodes CASSELTGSSYEQYF.

This rearrangement joins TRBV4-1 to TRBJ2-3, with no clear D. The CDR3 is 13 residues long. Germline CDR1 MGHRA, CDR2 YSYEKL. Trimming pared 0 bases from V and 7 bases from J, leaving 8 bases between. CDR3 residues: CASSQEIGYTQYF. The CDR3 DNA reads as TGCGCCAGCAGCCAAGAAATCGGTTATACGCAGTATTTT.

The chain couples TRBV6-5 to TRBJ2-7; TRBD2 aligns across 7 bases. The CDR3 is 13 amino acids. V shed 6 bases, J shed 4 bases, and the junction held 6 bases outside the gene matches. The germline CDR1 and CDR2 sequences are MNHEY and SVGAGI. As DNA, the CDR3 is TGTGCCAGCAGATTTCCAGCGGGGTACGAGCAGTACTTC. Its protein is CASRFPAGYEQYF.

The chain employs TRBV7-6 and TRBJ2-1, with a possible D match to TRBD2 (6 bases). The CDR3 runs 17 residues. Trimming pared 2 bases from V and 7 bases from J, leaving 21 bases between. The germline CDR1 and CDR2 sequences are SGHVS and FNYEAQ. The DNA of the CDR3 is TGTGCCAGCAGCTTATACACCCAGGGCGGTGGAGGGAATGAGCAGTTCTTC. Its protein is CASSLYTQGGGGNEQFF.

The CDR3 is CASSARTGTVASYEQYF. CDR3 DNA sequence: TGTGCCAGCAGCGCACGTACCGGGACAGTGGCCTCCTACGAGCAGTACTTC. The V call is TRBV14, the J call TRBJ2-7; 7 positions match TRBD1. The CDR3 totals 17 residues. From germline, CDR1 is SGHDN and CDR2 FVKESK. The V and J ends lost 5 bases and 0 bases, in that order; junction bases with no gene match: 13.